The clone carrying this T cell receptor beta chain was counted ten times or more. The antigen is not known. This sample stems from a study of T cells in Graves' hyperthyroidism and ophthalmopathy. Study-level background: Before treatment of any kind, peripheral blood was taken at initial diagnosis.

The study's findings and limits: Blood also held most thyroid clonotypes expanded beyond 0.001.

Amplified TCR beta CDR3 regions came from RNA transcripts. The TCR CDR3 was amplified in a first-round RT-PCR using the HTBI primer set. TCRdb re-analysed the multiplex PCR reads in MiXCR, keeping a single row per CDR3 protein. Among hundreds of thousands of distinct CDR3 sequences listed, approximately 14% were seen once. Thyroid ultrasound, orbital computed tomography, clinical symptoms, and serum thyroxine and TRAb underpinned diagnoses. The specimen was blood. The source is a woman aged 45-59 years with Graves' ophthalmopathy.

The CDR3 loop reads CSVHPGHMNTEAFF. The CDR3 nucleotides read TGCAGCGTGCACCCGGGACATATGAACACTGAAGCTTTCTTT. This chain links TRBV29-1 with TRBJ1-1; D possibly corresponds to TRBD1 (6 bases). Trimming cost V 6 bases and J 0 bases, with 14 bases left between them. The CDR3 loop spans 14 amino acids. Germline values: CDR1 SQVTM, CDR2 ANQGSEA. The whole variable domain, filled in from reference TRBV29-1 and TRBJ1-1, reads SAVISQKPSRDICQRGTSLTIQCQVDSQVTMMFWYRQQPGQSLTLIATANQGSEATYESGFVIDKFPISRPNLTFSTLTVSNMSPEDSSIYLCSVHPGHMNTEAFFGQGTRLTVV.